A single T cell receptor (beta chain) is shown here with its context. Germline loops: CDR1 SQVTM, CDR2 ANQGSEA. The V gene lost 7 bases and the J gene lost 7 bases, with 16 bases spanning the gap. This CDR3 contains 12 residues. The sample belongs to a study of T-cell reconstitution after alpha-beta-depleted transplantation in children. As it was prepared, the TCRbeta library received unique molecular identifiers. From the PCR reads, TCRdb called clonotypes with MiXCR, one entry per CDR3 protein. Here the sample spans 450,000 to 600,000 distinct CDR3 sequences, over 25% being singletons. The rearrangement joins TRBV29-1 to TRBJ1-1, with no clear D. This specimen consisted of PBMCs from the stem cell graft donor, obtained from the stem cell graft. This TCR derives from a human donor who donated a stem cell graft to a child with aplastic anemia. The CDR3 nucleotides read TGCAGCGCCCGACCTCGAGGGAATGAAGCTTTCTTT. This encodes CSARPRGNEAFF.